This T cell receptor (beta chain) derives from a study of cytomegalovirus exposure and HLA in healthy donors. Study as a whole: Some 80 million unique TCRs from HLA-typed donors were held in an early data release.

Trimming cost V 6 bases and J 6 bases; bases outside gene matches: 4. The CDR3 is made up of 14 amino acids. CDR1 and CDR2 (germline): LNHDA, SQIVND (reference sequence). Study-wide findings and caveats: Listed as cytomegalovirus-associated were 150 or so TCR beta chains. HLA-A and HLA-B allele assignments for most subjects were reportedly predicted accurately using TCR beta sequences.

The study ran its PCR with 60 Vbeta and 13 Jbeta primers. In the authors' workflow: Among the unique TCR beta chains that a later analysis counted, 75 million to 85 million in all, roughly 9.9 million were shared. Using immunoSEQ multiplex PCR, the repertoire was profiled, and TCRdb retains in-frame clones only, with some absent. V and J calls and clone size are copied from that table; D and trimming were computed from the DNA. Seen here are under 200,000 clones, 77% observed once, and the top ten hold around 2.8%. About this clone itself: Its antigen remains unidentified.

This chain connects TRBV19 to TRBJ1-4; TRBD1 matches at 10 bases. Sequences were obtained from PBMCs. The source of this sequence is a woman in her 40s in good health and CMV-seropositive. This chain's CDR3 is CASSPGQGYEKLFF. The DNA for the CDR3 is TGTGCCAGTAGCCCGGGACAGGGGTATGAAAAACTGTTTTTT.